These 7 T cell receptor beta chains were sequenced from one sample in a study of human T cells and chemical hapten exposure. The time point here: patch test 1, 2 weeks after DPC sensitization. The treatment here: therapeutic diphenylcyclopropenone sensitization with weekly scalp DPC. TCRdb re-called the RACE reads with MiXCR, one entry per CDR3 protein. Of around 75,000 distinct CDR3 sequences detected, 10% to 15% appear once; the ten largest clones hold about 3.7%. Sequences were derived from whole blood, sampled in connection with sensitization to the hapten diphenylcyclopropenone (DPC). The receptors were sampled from a woman in her fifties or sixties with alopecia areata. Some clones in this sample may be carry-over from other donors' samples.

The chain has TRBV28 and TRBJ2-3; TRBD2 aligns across 7 bases. The CDR3 covers 11 residues. V was pared by 8 bases and J by 9 bases, with 5 bases of the junction left unmatched. From germline, CDR1 is MDHEN and CDR2 SYDVKM. The CDR3 DNA follows: TGTGCCAGCTGGGAGGGAGGCACGCAGTATTTT. Its protein product is CASWEGGTQYF.

The table lists this clonotype with a few counts. The gene calls are TRBV5-1 and TRBJ1-1, with 7 positions matching TRBD1. V lost 0 bases to trimming and J lost 1 base; unmatched junction nucleotides: 3. This CDR3 region has 15 residues. Per the germline V gene, CDR1 is SGHRS and CDR2 is YFSETQ. Here the CDR3 DNA reads TGCGCCAGCAGCTTGGGACAGGGCTGGAACACTGAAGCTTTCTTT. Translated: CASSLGQGWNTEAFF.

The CDR3 DNA reads as TGCGCCAGCAGCCATGGCGAATCCGGGGCTGAAGCTTTCTTT. It specifies CASSHGESGAEAFF. The J gene is TRBJ1-1, the V gene TRBV5-1; D is undetermined. CDR1 is SGHRS and CDR2 is YFSETQ in the germline V gene. The CDR3 spans 14 residues. V was trimmed by 4 bases and J by 6 bases, leaving 16 bases between them. The full variable domain, in which reference TRBV5-1 and TRBJ1-1 provide the parts outside the CDR3, is KAGVTQTPRYLIKTRGQQVTLSCSPISGHRSVSWYQQTPGQGLQFLFEYFSETQRNKGNFPGRFSGRQFSNSRSEMNVSTLELGDSALYLCASSHGESGAEAFFGQGTRLTVV.

J is TRBJ1-2 and V is TRBV20-1, with 8 nucleotides matching TRBD1. The J segment lost 2 bases and the V segment lost 2 bases, leaving 10 bases of the junction unmatched. The length of the CDR3 is 16 residues. Germline V gives CDR1 DFQATT, CDR2 SNEGSKA (reference sequence). As DNA, the CDR3 is TGCAGTGCTAGAACGGACAGGGTGATTACCAACTATGGCTACACCTTC. It codes for CSARTDRVITNYGYTF.

J is TRBJ2-5 and V is TRBV10-3; tentative D call: TRBD1 (5 bases). Between the trimmed V and J ends, which lost 3 bases and 5 bases, there was a span of 16 bases. CDR1 is ENHRY, CDR2 SYGVKD, per germline. The CDR3 sequence is 15 residues long. The CDR3 DNA reads TGTGCCATCAGTGACTCGAAGTCTGGGGCGGAGACCCAGTACTTC. This translates into CAISDSKSGAETQYF.

This clonotype came up many times. The chain carries TRBV18 and TRBJ1-5; TRBD1 matches 11 bases. V lost 4 bases, J lost 3 bases, and 5 bases stayed unmatched. The germline V gene has CDR1 KGHSH and CDR2 LQKENI. This CDR3 comprises 16 residues. CDR3 bases: TGTGCCAGCTCACTTTGGGACAGGGGGACCAATCAGCCCCAGCATTTT. As protein: CASSLWDRGTNQPQHF.

This clonotype has at least ten counts. The rearrangement uses TRBV18 and TRBJ2-7; perhaps D is TRBD1 or TRBD2 (6 bases each). This CDR3 has 15 residues. Germline lookup yields CDR1 KGHSH and CDR2 LQKENI. The V end was cut by 3 bases, the J end by 3 bases, with 15 bases between. CDR3 in DNA: TGTGCCAGCTCACCCTTGGGGGGCAGCGTCTACGAGCAGTACTTC. Translating it yields CASSPLGGSVYEQYF. Full variable domain (outside the CDR3, taken from reference TRBV18 and TRBJ2-7): NAGVMQNPRHLVRRRGQEARLRCSPMKGHSHVYWYRQLPEEGLKFMVYLQKENIIDESGMPKERFSAEFPKEGPSILRIQQVVRGDSAAYFCASSPLGGSVYEQYFGPGTRLTVT.